The 2 T cell receptor beta chains given below trace back to one sample, sequenced in a study of blood T cell repertoires in COVID-19. TCRdb's table, derived via immunoSEQ multiplex PCR, lists solely in-frame clones and lacks some. In the table there are hundreds of thousands of clones, roughly 85% of which are singletons. Sequenced: PBMCs or T cells enriched from blood (not recorded which). These receptors were collected from a woman aged 50 to 60 who had recovered from COVID-19.

A few counts support this clone. CDR3 bases: TGCAGTGCCCCCCGACAACCTGAAGCTTTCTTT. Protein: CSAPRQPEAFF. The chain is built from TRBV20-1 and TRBJ1-1; D unresolved. V was clipped by 6 bases and J by 6 bases, with 11 bases between them. CDR1 is DFQATT, CDR2 SNEGSKA, per germline (reference sequence). The CDR3 spans 11 residues.

This chain uses TRBV3-1 (or the pseudogene TRBV3-2) with TRBJ2-5, with D maybe TRBD2 (5 bases). V was cut by 3 bases and J by 4 bases, with 15 bases left in between. Germline V gene lookup returns CDR1 LGHDT and CDR2 YNNKEL (reference sequence). The CDR3 has 15 amino acids. CDR3 residues: CASSQSSSYRETQYF. CDR3 in DNA: TGTGCCAGCAGCCAGTCTTCTAGCTATCGAGAGACCCAGTACTTC.